This passage covers 17 T cell receptor beta chains from one sample sequenced in a study of monozygotic twins with cystic fibrosis. Profiled with immunoSEQ multiplex PCR; TCRdb holds only in-frame clones, not every one. Seen here are 34,000 or so clones, 80% to 95% observed once, and the top ten hold approximately 0.88%. What was sequenced was blood. The receptors shown here come from a girl aged 2 to 10 with cystic fibrosis.

The chain joins TRBV2 to TRBJ2-5; D uncertain. Trimming stripped 3 bases from V and 2 bases from J, with 13 bases between. This CDR3 is built from 15 residues. Germline loops: CDR1 SNHLY, CDR2 FYNNEI. In nucleotides, the CDR3 is TGTGCCAGCAGTGACGGATTGGGTCCACAAGAGACCCAGTACTTC. It yields the protein CASSDGLGPQETQYF.

This clone was seen once. The chain is built from TRBV6-6 and TRBJ1-2; tentatively, D is TRBD1 (5 bases). Germline values: CDR1 MNHNY, CDR2 SVGAGI (reference sequence). V was clipped by 8 bases and J by 3 bases, with 7 bases between them. The CDR3 covers 11 residues. CDR3 sequence (DNA): TGTGCCAGCTCGGGGGACTATGGCTACACCTTC. It is translated as CASSGDYGYTF.

V gene TRBV6-5 combines with J gene TRBJ2-1; tentatively, D is TRBD2 (6 bases). Germline V gene data show CDR1 as MNHEY and CDR2 as SVGAGI. V was trimmed by 5 bases and J by 0 bases, leaving 8 bases between them. The length of the CDR3 is 14 residues. CDR3 bases: TGTGCCAGCAGTACGGGGGTCTCCTACAATGAGCAGTTCTTC. Encoded protein: CASSTGVSYNEQFF.

This clone appeared a single time. V and J are TRBV7-2 and TRBJ2-7; D unresolved. CDR1 is SGHTA, CDR2 FQGNSA, per germline. V shed 5 bases and J shed 2 bases, with 13 bases lying between them. The CDR3 is 14 amino acids. The CDR3 loop reads CASSATGSPYEQYF. Here the CDR3 DNA reads TGTGCCAGCAGCGCAACCGGGTCTCCCTACGAGCAGTACTTC.

V and J are TRBV29-1 and TRBJ1-2; TRBD1 aligns across 9 bases. The ends lost 4 bases at V and 4 bases at J; junction bases unmatched: 4. The CDR3 length is 13 residues. Germline values: CDR1 SQVTM, CDR2 ANQGSEA. The CDR3 sequence is CSVGTGGSYGYTF. DNA for the CDR3: TGCAGCGTTGGTACAGGGGGCTCCTATGGCTACACCTTC.

The J gene is TRBJ2-2, the V gene TRBV6-5, with 10 bases lining up with TRBD2. After removal of 6 bases from V and 5 bases from J, the junction contained 6 bases not matched to a gene. In germline, CDR1 is MNHEY, CDR2 SVGAGI. CDR3 size: 15 residues. The CDR3 DNA reads TGTGCCAGCAGGGTAGCGGGAGGTATTACCGGGGAGCTGTTTTTT. This encodes CASRVAGGITGELFF.

V usage is TRBV15 and J usage is TRBJ1-1, with D possibly TRBD1 on 6 matching bases. Germline V gene data show CDR1 as LNHNV and CDR2 as YYDKDF (reference sequence). Between the trimmed V and J ends, which lost 0 bases and 3 bases, there was a span of 11 bases. This CDR3 region has 15 residues. CDR3: CATSRDGQGHTEAFF. DNA for the CDR3: TGTGCCACCAGCAGAGATGGCCAGGGGCACACTGAAGCTTTCTTT. The whole variable domain, filled in from reference TRBV15 and TRBJ1-1, reads DAMVIQNPRYQVTQFGKPVTLSCSQTLNHNVMYWYQQKSSQAPKLLFHYYDKDFNNEADTPDNFQSRRPNTSFCFLDIRSPGLGDTAMYLCATSRDGQGHTEAFFGQGTRLTVV.

The chain is built from TRBV6-1 and TRBJ1-1; no clear D. The CDR3 has 11 residues. Looked up from germline, CDR1 is MNHNS and CDR2 is SASEGT. With 7 bases removed from V and 2 bases from J, the gap between germline ends came to 5 bases. The CDR3 protein is CASIINTEAFF. The CDR3 DNA reads as TGTGCCAGCATCATCAACACTGAAGCTTTCTTT.

The chain carries TRBV4-1 and TRBJ1-2, with 9 nucleotides matching TRBD1. The V and J ends lost 1 base and 4 bases, in that order; junction bases with no gene match: 7. The CDR3 consists of 16 residues. The germline CDR1 and CDR2 sequences are MGHRA and YSYEKL. CDR3 loop: CASSQGLTGGFYGYTF. The DNA for the CDR3 is TGCGCCAGCAGCCAAGGTCTCACAGGGGGCTTCTATGGCTACACCTTC.

The chain recombines TRBV6-1 with TRBJ1-5; D gene unclear. CDR1 is MNHNS, CDR2 SASEGT, per germline. The CDR3 runs to 15 residues. V was shortened by 7 bases and J by 2 bases, with 15 bases between the two germline ends. The CDR3 DNA reads TGTGCCAGCATTCCGGGAGTAGAAGGCAATCAGCCCCAGCATTTT. Amino acids: CASIPGVEGNQPQHF.

The rearrangement uses TRBV28 and TRBJ2-1; TRBD1 aligns across 8 bases. Germline CDR1 reads MDHEN; CDR2 reads SYDVKM. With V trimmed by 4 bases and J by 7 bases, 9 bases remained unmatched. The CDR3 has 15 residues. The chain's CDR3 is CASSSWTGRRNEQFF. The CDR3, as DNA: TGTGCCAGCAGTTCGTGGACAGGGAGGCGGAATGAGCAGTTCTTC.

The J gene is TRBJ2-7, the V gene TRBV28; D might be TRBD2 (6 bases). The germline gives CDR1 MDHEN, CDR2 SYDVKM. The V end was cut by 9 bases, the J end by 5 bases, with 11 bases between. The length of the CDR3 is 11 residues. CDR3 sequence (DNA): TGTGCCAGTACGGGCGGGGACGAGCAGTACTTC. Translating gives CASTGGDEQYF. The variable domain in full, with the rest retrieved from reference TRBV28 and TRBJ2-7, is DVKVTQSSRYLVKRTGEKVFLECVQDMDHENMFWYRQDPGLGLRLIYFSYDVKMKEKGDIPEGYSVSREKKERFSLILESASTNQTSMYLCASTGGDEQYFGPGTRLTVT.

The table lists this clone with a few counts. This chain uses TRBV19 with TRBJ1-4, with D unclear. V was trimmed by 3 bases and J by 4 bases, leaving 3 bases between them. Germline loops: CDR1 LNHDA, CDR2 SQIVND (reference sequence). CDR3 length: 12 residues. Here the CDR3 reads CASSMRNEKLFF. The CDR3 bases are TGTGCCAGTAGTATGCGTAATGAAAAACTGTTTTTT.

The chain employs TRBV6-1 and TRBJ1-5; TRBD1 matches 10 bases. The germline V gene has CDR1 MNHNS and CDR2 SASEGT. Trimming took 3 bases from V and 6 from J; bases not matched to a gene: 5. The CDR3 runs 15 residues. CDR3 bases: TGTGCCAGCAGTGAGGGACAGGGGCAGGGTCAGCCCCAGCATTTT. Its translation: CASSEGQGQGQPQHF.

This chain connects TRBV7-8 to TRBJ2-1; the match to TRBD2 covers 8 bases. The CDR3 runs 16 residues. J gave up 4 bases and V 4 bases, and 9 bases lay outside the gene matches. In germline, CDR1 is SGHVS, CDR2 FQNEAQ. This CDR3 is CASSSAGGPFYNEQFF. The CDR3 DNA reads TGTGCCAGCAGCTCCGCGGGGGGCCCTTTTTACAATGAGCAGTTCTTC.

The chain recombines TRBV2 with TRBJ1-5; D gene ambiguous. There are 12 residues in the CDR3. Trimming took off 8 bases at V and 3 bases at J, with 8 bases between the two ends. Germline V CDR1 and CDR2: SNHLY, FYNNEI. In nucleotides, the CDR3 is TGTGCCAGCGCTCGTTCCAATCAGCCCCAGCATTTT. Translating it yields CASARSNQPQHF. Combining the CDR3 with reference TRBV2 and TRBJ1-5 gives the whole variable domain EPEVTQTPSHQVTQMGQEVILRCVPISNHLYFYWYRQILGQKVEFLVSFYNNEISEKSEIFDDQFSVERPDGSNFTLKIRSTKLEDSAMYFCASARSNQPQHFGDGTRLSIL.

The chain employs TRBV28 and TRBJ2-2; no definite D call. Trimming shortened V by 4 bases and J by 7 bases, and 7 bases separated the two germline ends. Germline V gives CDR1 MDHEN, CDR2 SYDVKM. The CDR3 length is 12 residues. CDR3 protein: CASSSLIGELFF. The CDR3 region has the DNA TGTGCCAGCAGTTCCTTGATCGGGGAGCTGTTTTTT.